This entry is about one TCR beta chain. PCR employed 60 Vbeta and 13 Jbeta primers. Produced via immunoSEQ multiplex PCR; TCRdb's table is partial and in-frame only. In the table there are fewer than 200,000 clones, about four fifths of which are singletons. This entry is derived from a study of cytomegalovirus exposure and HLA in healthy donors. The V segment lost 5 bases and the J segment 1 base; nucleotides outside the gene matches: 2. In germline, CDR1 is MRHNA, CDR2 SNTAGT. The CDR3 contains 14 residues. The clonotype was recovered from a young woman in good health and CMV-seronegative. The sequencing input was PBMCs. The rearrangement joins TRBV6-4 to TRBJ2-1; 7 bases match TRBD2. The CDR3 sequence: CASSSGDSYNEQFF. For the CDR3, the DNA is TGTGCCAGCAGTAGCGGGGATTCCTACAATGAGCAGTTCTTC.